These 22 T cell receptor beta chains originate from one sample sequenced in a study of cytomegalovirus exposure and HLA in healthy donors. Some clones are missing from TCRdb's copy, which holds only in-frame ones; the method was immunoSEQ multiplex PCR. The sample includes 150,000 or so clones, around 87% seen only once; the top ten take roughly 1.5%. Sequenced material: PBMCs. These receptors all stem from a woman aged 25 to 39 in good health and CMV-seronegative.

The chain employs TRBV25-1 and TRBJ1-3; 9 nucleotides line up with TRBD1. The CDR3 has 16 residues. The junction had 7 bases not matched to a gene; V was cut back by 4 bases and J by 3 bases. Germline-derived CDR1 and CDR2 are MGHDK and SYGVNS. CDR3 amino acids: CASSAGDRVFGNTIYF. The CDR3 bases are TGTGCCAGCAGTGCGGGGGACAGGGTGTTTGGAAACACCATATATTTT.

The chain recombines TRBV5-1 with TRBJ2-1; D is perhaps TRBD2 (7 bases). This CDR3 has 14 amino acids. Germline V gene data show CDR1 as SGHRS and CDR2 as YFSETQ. Trimming took off 4 bases at V and 10 bases at J, with 18 bases between the two ends. The CDR3 DNA is TGCGCCAGCAGCCTGAGGGAGAGGGGGGGGGAGCAGTTCTTC. Residues: CASSLRERGGEQFF.

CDR3 residues: CASNRLAGPRDEQYF. Written as DNA, the CDR3 is TGTGCCAGCAACCGACTAGCCGGGCCTCGGGACGAGCAGTACTTC. The rearrangement links TRBV13 to TRBJ2-7; TRBD2 agrees at 7 bases. In germline, CDR1 is PRHDT, CDR2 FYEKMQ (reference sequence). The CDR3 has 15 residues. J lost 5 bases, V lost 7 bases, and 14 bases had no gene match.

The chain has TRBV10-1 and TRBJ2-2, with a possible D match to TRBD2 (5 bases). Germline V lookup: CDR1 WNHNN, CDR2 SYGVQD (reference sequence). Trimming shortened V by 0 bases and J by 7 bases, and 9 bases separated the two germline ends. This CDR3 spans 14 amino acids. CDR3 DNA sequence: TGCGCCAGCAGTGAGTCGACTCGGGGCGGGGAGCTGTTTTTT. Its translation: CASSESTRGGELFF.

The chain recombines TRBV5-4 with TRBJ1-1; D may be TRBD1 (5 bases). The CDR3 length is 18 residues. V was shortened by 3 bases and J by 0 bases, with 21 bases between the two germline ends. Germline V gives CDR1 SGHNT, CDR2 YYREEE (reference sequence). CDR3 region: CASSSNRNSLPMNTEAFF. The CDR3 coding sequence is TGTGCCAGCAGCTCAAACAGGAACAGCCTCCCTATGAACACTGAAGCTTTCTTT.

This clone was observed once. V and J are TRBV29-1 and TRBJ2-5, with a possible D match to TRBD1 (6 bases). The V and J ends lost 4 bases and 5 bases respectively, with 17 bases between them. Germline CDR1 is SQVTM and CDR2 is ANQGSEA. This CDR3 contains 14 residues. The CDR3 coding sequence is TGCAGCGTTGTCCCGGGACAAGTGGGGGAGACCCAGTACTTC. Its translation is CSVVPGQVGETQYF.

The chain employs TRBV6-5 and TRBJ2-7; D is perhaps TRBD1 (6 bases). In germline, CDR1 is MNHEY, CDR2 SVGAGI. The CDR3 runs 13 residues. Deletions cut 6 bases from V and 3 bases from J, with 12 bases between. CDR3 nucleotides: TGTGCCAGCAGCAGGGACAAGGACTACGAGCAGTACTTC. Encoded protein: CASSRDKDYEQYF.

The chain joins TRBV9 to TRBJ2-1; 10 bases agree with TRBD2. CDR3 size: 18 residues. V was pared by 4 bases and J by 8 bases, with 18 bases of the junction left unmatched. In germline, CDR1 is SGDLS, CDR2 YYNGEE. The CDR3 reads CASSTPRDSGGFGDEQFF. The CDR3, as DNA: TGTGCCAGCAGCACCCCCCGTGATAGCGGGGGGTTTGGCGATGAGCAGTTCTTC.

The rearrangement uses TRBV5-4 and TRBJ2-7; D possibly corresponds to TRBD2 (5 bases). The length of the CDR3 is 13 residues. Germline-derived CDR1 and CDR2 are SGHNT and YYREEE (reference sequence). The V and J ends lost 0 bases and 3 bases respectively, with 7 bases between them. CDR3: CASSLAAGYEQYF. CDR3 bases: TGTGCCAGCAGCTTGGCCGCGGGCTACGAGCAGTACTTC.

This clone was counted between two and nine times. This chain uses TRBV4-1 with TRBJ1-2; TRBD1 matches 9 bases. The CDR3 runs to 15 residues. V lost 1 base to trimming and J lost 8 bases; unmatched junction nucleotides: 8. From germline, CDR1 is MGHRA and CDR2 YSYEKL. The CDR3 DNA sequence: TGCGCCAGCAGCCAAGTGACAGGGGGTTGGGAAGGCTACACCTTC. It translates to CASSQVTGGWEGYTF.

This clone appeared a few times. The chain carries TRBV9 and TRBJ1-2; no firm D call. The V gene lost 0 bases and the J gene lost 2 bases, with 5 bases spanning the gap. The CDR3 loop spans 13 amino acids. Germline CDR1 reads SGDLS; CDR2 reads YYNGEE. CDR3 coding DNA: TGTGCCAGCAGCGTAGACAGAAACTATGGCTACACCTTC. This sequence encodes CASSVDRNYGYTF.

J is TRBJ1-5 and V is TRBV10-2, with 8 nucleotides matching TRBD1. The V gene end was trimmed by 7 bases and the J gene end by 0 bases; junction bases not matched to a gene: 5. Germline V gives CDR1 WSHSY, CDR2 SAAADI. The CDR3 spans 15 residues. CDR3 nucleotide sequence: TGCGCCAGCATGGACAGGGCGGATAGCAATCAGCCCCAGCATTTT. This encodes CASMDRADSNQPQHF.

This sequence joins TRBV30 and TRBJ1-3; TRBD1 is a possible D gene (6 bases). V was clipped by 0 bases and J by 4 bases, with 13 bases between them. Per the germline V gene, CDR1 is GTSNPN and CDR2 is SVGIG (reference sequence). The CDR3 sequence is 15 residues long. In DNA, the CDR3 is TGTGCCTGGAGTGTAGTCCCAGGGGACGGAAACACCATATATTTT. It encodes CAWSVVPGDGNTIYF.

The chain is built from TRBV10-3 and TRBJ2-7, with D perhaps matching TRBD2 (6 bases). Per germline, CDR1 ENHRY and CDR2 SYGVKD. CDR3 length: 14 residues. The V gene lost 4 bases and the J gene lost 5 bases, with 15 bases spanning the gap. The chain's CDR3 is CAISAGNSGNEQYF. CDR3 coding DNA: TGTGCCATCAGTGCTGGGAATAGCGGTAACGAGCAGTACTTC.

The V and J genes are TRBV2 and TRBJ1-6; a weak D match, TRBD1 (5 bases). The CDR3 consists of 12 residues. Germline V lookup: CDR1 SNHLY, CDR2 FYNNEI. The germline V and J ends were trimmed by 1 base and 19 bases, with 14 bases remaining between them. For the CDR3, the DNA is TGTGCCAGCAGTGAAGGTGGCCAGGGTATACACTTT. Its protein is CASSEGGQGIHF.

This sequence joins TRBV5-1 and TRBJ2-3; D possibly corresponds to TRBD2 (5 bases). The CDR3 totals 15 residues. Germline loops: CDR1 SGHRS, CDR2 YFSETQ. Trimming pared 4 bases from V and 8 bases from J, leaving 20 bases between. In DNA, the CDR3 is TGCGCCAGCAGCCTAGCCGATGGGGTCGATTTTACGCAGTATTTT. This translates into CASSLADGVDFTQYF.

This clone appeared a few times. The chain combines TRBV4-1 with TRBJ1-6; D is perhaps TRBD1 (5 bases). The CDR3 has 13 residues. Germline CDR1 reads MGHRA; CDR2 reads YSYEKL. The V and J ends lost 2 bases and 11 bases respectively, with 10 bases between them. The CDR3 DNA is TGCGCCAGCAGCCAATTACAGGATCCACCCCTCCACTTT. Its translation is CASSQLQDPPLHF.

This chain links TRBV5-1 with TRBJ2-1; D possibly corresponds to TRBD2 (5 bases). The CDR3 spans 15 residues. Deletions cut 0 bases from V and 8 bases from J, with 15 bases between. Germline V gene lookup returns CDR1 SGHRS and CDR2 YFSETQ. The CDR3 region is CASSLARGEGHEQFF. In DNA, the CDR3 is TGCGCCAGCAGCTTGGCTCGGGGTGAAGGGCATGAGCAGTTCTTC.

The chain is built from TRBV27 and TRBJ1-1; D is undetermined. The CDR3 runs to 14 residues. V lost 0 bases to trimming and J lost 5 bases, with 10 bases between them. Germline assignment: CDR1 MNHEY and CDR2 SMNVEV (reference sequence). The DNA for the CDR3 is TGTGCCAGCAGTTTATCGACTAAAGGGACTGAAGCTTTCTTT. This codes for CASSLSTKGTEAFF.

The chain recombines TRBV7-9 with TRBJ2-2; 7 positions match TRBD2. The length of the CDR3 is 19 residues. Germline CDR1 is SEHNR and CDR2 is FQNEAQ (reference sequence). V was clipped by 1 base and J by 2 bases; unmatched bases: 13. As DNA, the CDR3 is TGTGCCAGCAGCTTAGGGGCCATGTTGGGGGGGATCAACACCGGGGAGCTGTTTTTT. It specifies CASSLGAMLGGINTGELFF.

In DNA form, the CDR3 reads TGTGCCAGCAGTTACTCGACCGCGACAGCTGATGGCTACACCTTC. Translating it yields CASSYSTATADGYTF. The gene calls are TRBV6-6 and TRBJ1-2; maybe TRBD1 (5 bases). The germline V and J ends were trimmed by 0 bases and 6 bases, with 14 bases remaining between them. The CDR3 loop spans 15 amino acids. The germline V gene has CDR1 MNHNY and CDR2 SVGAGI (reference sequence).

V and J are TRBV7-8 and TRBJ1-1, with 10 bases fitting TRBD1. The J segment lost 5 bases and the V segment lost 5 bases, leaving 5 bases of the junction unmatched. The CDR3 is 14 amino acids. Germline CDR1 and CDR2: SGHVS and FQNEAQ. In DNA, the CDR3 is TGTGCCAGCAGCCGACAGGGGGCGACGACTGAAGCTTTCTTT. This gives the protein CASSRQGATTEAFF.